A selection of T cell receptor beta chains follows, all from one sample in a study of shared clonotypes between healthy human individuals. This table comes from immunoSEQ multiplex PCR, and its TCRdb copy is limited to in-frame clones, with some not included. The sample has roughly 2.5 million clones; approximately 94% are singletons. The sequenced material came from naive CD4+ T cells sorted from blood. The receptors stem from a man between 18 and 35 years old in good health. The CDR3 runs from the conserved cysteine through the conserved F or W. D genes are given only for firm matches. Expanded clones are given a class, and other clones once, few, many or no size at all.

clone size,D gene,V gene,J gene,CDR3 DNA,CDR3 protein
.,.,TRBV11-2,TRBJ1-1,TGTGCCAGCAGCTTAGGGCGCTACTACACTGAAGCTTTCTTT,CASSLGRYYTEAFF
.,.,TRBV18,TRBJ2-1,TGTGCCAGCTCAACCGACTATTGGTTTGACAATGAGCAGTTCTTC,CASSTDYWFDNEQFF
.,.,TRBV18,TRBJ2-3,TGTGCCAGCTCACCGATCTGGCGGGACCATAGCACAGATACGCAGTATTTT,CASSPIWRDHSTDTQYF
.,.,TRBV18,TRBJ2-7,TGTGCCAGCTCTCCCGGGACAAGCTCCTACGAGCAGTACTTC,CASSPGTSSYEQYF
.,.,TRBV28,TRBJ1-6,TGTGCCAGCAGCCCCGCGACAGCTATATCACCCCTCCACTTT,CASSPATAISPLHF
.,.,TRBV6-5,TRBJ1-1,TGTGCCAGCAAAAGACAGAGGAACACTGAAGCTTTCTTT,CASKRQRNTEAFF
.,.,TRBV7-9,TRBJ1-2,TGTGCCAGCAGCTTTTCCGGGACGGACCGCTATGGCTACACCTTC,CASSFSGTDRYGYTF
.,.,TRBV6-4,TRBJ2-7,TGTGCCAGCAGTGACTCCCCGGGATCCTACGAGCAGTACTTC,CASSDSPGSYEQYF
.,.,TRBV19,TRBJ1-5,TGTGCCAGTAGTACTCTCGACCAGCCCCAGCATTTT,CASSTLDQPQHF
.,.,TRBV9,TRBJ2-7,TGTGCCAGCAGCGAGTCGGTCGGTGAGGCCTACGAGCAGTACTTC,CASSESVGEAYEQYF
.,.,TRBV29-1,TRBJ1-1,TGCAGCGTTGATCCCCAGATGAACACTGAAGCTTTCTTT,CSVDPQMNTEAFF
.,.,TRBV18,TRBJ2-3,TGTGCCAGCTCACCGGGGGTTGGGGGCACAGATACGCAGTATTTT,CASSPGVGGTDTQYF
.,TRBD2,TRBV7-3,TRBJ2-1,TGTGCCAGCAGCCCCGGACTAGCTTTGGGACGTTTAAATGAGCAGTTCTTC,CASSPGLALGRLNEQFF
once,TRBD2,TRBV4-1,TRBJ2-1,TGCGCCAGCAGCCAAGGGACTAGCGGGGGAGTAAATGAGCAGTTCTTC,CASSQGTSGGVNEQFF
few,.,TRBV6-1,TRBJ1-5,TGTGCCAGCAGTAGGGAAAATAGCAATCAGCCCCAGCATTTT,CASSRENSNQPQHF
.,.,TRBV2,TRBJ1-4,TGTGCCAGCACGGGGATGCGTGCGGAAAAACTGTTTTTT,CASTGMRAEKLFF
.,.,TRBV2,TRBJ1-6,TGTGCCAGCAGTCCTACAGGGAACTATAATTCACCCCTCCACTTT,CASSPTGNYNSPLHF
.,TRBD2,TRBV15,TRBJ2-3,TGTGCCACCAGCAGAGGGGTAGTAGCGGGAGGGCCGGATACGCAGTATTTT,CATSRGVVAGGPDTQYF
.,.,TRBV2,TRBJ1-3,TGTGCCAGCAATACAGGCTCTGGAAACACCATATATTTT,CASNTGSGNTIYF
.,.,TRBV2,TRBJ1-1,TGTGCCAGTCGGTGGGGGGCGCGCACTGAAGCTTTCTTT,CASRWGARTEAFF
.,TRBD1,TRBV9,TRBJ2-5,TGTGCCAGCAGCGCGGACAGGGGATCTGGCGAGACCCAGTACTTC,CASSADRGSGETQYF
.,TRBD1,TRBV4-1,TRBJ2-2,TGCGCCAGCAGCCAGGGCGACAGGGTATACACCGGGGAGCTGTTTTTT,CASSQGDRVYTGELFF
.,.,TRBV2,TRBJ1-5,TGTGCCAGCAGTCGGGCAGTCAACAGCAATCAGCCCCAGCATTTT,CASSRAVNSNQPQHF
.,.,TRBV6-1,TRBJ1-6,TGTGCCAGCAGTATAAAGGGTGTGAGTAATTCACCCCTCCACTTT,CASSIKGVSNSPLHF
few,.,TRBV14,TRBJ1-1,TGTGCCAGCAGCCAACAAACCGGGGATACTGAAGCTTTCTTT,CASSQQTGDTEAFF
.,.,TRBV5-1,TRBJ1-6,TGCGCCAGCAGCTTGACTCGATCCGGGCCCAAAGGTGATAATTCACCCCTCCACTTT,CASSLTRSGPKGDNSPLHF
.,.,TRBV5-4,TRBJ2-5,TGTGCCAGCAGCTTCTTCGCCGTCTTAGACGAGACCCAGTACTTC,CASSFFAVLDETQYF
.,TRBD1,TRBV30,TRBJ2-7,TGTGTCTGGACCGGGGACAGGGGATACGAGCAGTACTTC,CVWTGDRGYEQYF
.,.,TRBV28,TRBJ1-5,TGTGCCAGCAGTTTACCGAATCAGCCCCAGCATTTT,CASSLPNQPQHF
.,.,TRBV7-2,TRBJ2-5,TGTGCCAGCAGCTTAGCAAAGGGGCCCCAAGAGACCCAGTACTTC,CASSLAKGPQETQYF
.,.,TRBV30,TRBJ1-4,TGTGCCTGGGCCCCCGACACGAGGAGTAATGAAAAACTGTTTTTT,CAWAPDTRSNEKLFF
once,.,TRBV19,TRBJ2-3,TGTGCCAGTAGAAGGGAACCCACAGATACGCAGTATTTT,CASRREPTDTQYF
once,.,TRBV29-1,TRBJ2-5,TGCAGCGTGGATTCCTACCCCAGCCAAGAGACCCAGTACTTC,CSVDSYPSQETQYF
.,.,TRBV5-1,TRBJ2-5,TGCGCCAGCAGCTTGGAGGGGGAGCGTGCGAAGACCCAGTACTTC,CASSLEGERAKTQYF
.,TRBD2,TRBV15,TRBJ2-3,TGTGCCACCAGCAGAGATTTAACTAGCGGGAGGTTCGCAGATACGCAGTATTTT,CATSRDLTSGRFADTQYF
once,.,TRBV10-1,TRBJ1-6,TGCGCCGTCCCCAGGACAGCGTGCTATAATTCACCCCTCCACTTT,CAVPRTACYNSPLHF
.,.,TRBV30,TRBJ2-7,TGTGCCTGGAGCCGCGGGACAGTTTCCTACGAGCAGTACTTC,CAWSRGTVSYEQYF
.,.,TRBV5-6,TRBJ2-5,TGTGCCAGCAGCTCATCGGGGGTTCGGTTAACGGAGACCCAGTACTTC,CASSSSGVRLTETQYF
.,TRBD2,TRBV5-5,TRBJ2-3,TGTGCCAGCAGCTTGCAAATACCGGGACTAGGATCAGGAGATACGCAGTATTTT,CASSLQIPGLGSGDTQYF
.,.,TRBV7-9,TRBJ2-3,TGTGCCAGCGGGGATAGCGTATTCGATACGCAGTATTTT,CASGDSVFDTQYF
.,TRBD2,TRBV4-1,TRBJ2-3,TGCGCCAGCAGCCAAACAGTAGCGGGGAAGTTCACAGATACGCAGTATTTT,CASSQTVAGKFTDTQYF
.,.,TRBV6-1,TRBJ1-2,TGTGCCAGCAGTCCCGTCCCCGTCCAGGACTATGGCTACACCTTC,CASSPVPVQDYGYTF
.,.,TRBV15,TRBJ2-5,TGTGCCACCAGCAGAGGTGGTGGAAACCAAGAGACCCAGTACTTC,CATSRGGGNQETQYF
.,.,TRBV5-1,TRBJ1-4,TGCGCCAGCAGCTTGGCCGGGGGCCTTGGTAATGAAAAACTGTTTTTT,CASSLAGGLGNEKLFF
.,.,TRBV19,TRBJ1-2,TGTGCCAGTAGTATGGAGGGAAACTATGGCTACACCTTC,CASSMEGNYGYTF
.,TRBD1,TRBV18,TRBJ1-5,TGTGCCAGCTCACCACCGCGGGACAGGGGCCTCAATCAGCCCCAGCATTTT,CASSPPRDRGLNQPQHF
.,.,TRBV9,TRBJ1-3,TGTGCCAGCAGCCAACAGGGTTCAGCGGGAAACACCATATATTTT,CASSQQGSAGNTIYF
.,.,TRBV11-2,TRBJ1-1,TGTGCCAGCAGCACGACAGGCGCAGTCACTGAAGCTTTCTTT,CASSTTGAVTEAFF
.,TRBD1,TRBV5-1,TRBJ2-1,TGCGCCAGCAGCTTTCCCGGCGGGACAGGGGACAATGAGCAGTTCTTC,CASSFPGGTGDNEQFF
.,.,TRBV4-1,TRBJ1-4,TGCGCCAGCAGCGGGACCTTGTCGGAAAAACTGTTTTTT,CASSGTLSEKLFF
.,.,TRBV4-1,TRBJ2-7,TGCGCCAGCAGCCAAGGAATAGCGGTTTCCTCCTACGAGCAGTACTTC,CASSQGIAVSSYEQYF
.,.,TRBV7-2,TRBJ2-3,TGTGCCAGCAGCTTGAGGGTCCCAGATACGCAGTATTTT,CASSLRVPDTQYF
.,.,TRBV29-1,TRBJ1-4,TGCAGCTCCTGGGTCCCGGGGGAAAAACTGTTTTTT,CSSWVPGEKLFF